The source of this TCR beta chain is a study of T cells in Graves' hyperthyroidism and ophthalmopathy. The TCR beta CDR3 regions underwent amplification using RNA transcripts as the source. During a first-round RT-PCR of the TCR CDR3, the HTBI primer set was used. TCRdb re-analysed the multiplex PCR reads in MiXCR, keeping a single row per CDR3 protein. The data hold 300,000 to 450,000 distinct CDR3 sequences, with approximately 15% observed a single time. The CDR3 has 17 amino acids. Losses at the gene ends were 1 base for V and 6 bases for J; bases not matched to a gene: 10. Germline lookup yields CDR1 MGHRA and CDR2 YSYEKL.

The rearrangement uses TRBV4-1 and TRBJ2-1; TRBD2 aligns across 9 bases. The clonotype originates from an older woman with Graves' hyperthyroidism. The sequenced sample consisted of blood. The CDR3 sequence: CASSQGAAAGGGNEQFF. CDR3 sequence (DNA): TGCGCCAGCAGCCAAGGGGCGGCGGCGGGAGGGGGCAATGAGCAGTTCTTC.